The rows below give T cell receptor beta chains drawn from one sample of a study of breast tumors, draining lymph nodes, adjacent tissues. TCRdb itself ran the multiplex PCR reads through MiXCR, one entry per CDR3 protein. The sample yields around 130,000 distinct CDR3 sequences, around a third seen once. The sample taken for sequencing was axillary lymph node tissue. The source of these receptors is a female donor with breast cancer. Some clones in this sample may be carry-over from other donors' samples. Each CDR3 is given with its conserved first and last residue. A D gene is named only where the DNA matches it firmly. Some rows have no size entry. The others give once, few or many, or a class for an expanded clone.

D,V,J,size,DNA,CDR3
NA,TRBV6-5,TRBJ2-1,many,TGTGCCAGCAGGCCAGCCGACGATGAGCAGTTCTTC,CASRPADDEQFF
TRBD2,TRBV20-1,TRBJ2-3,many,TGCAGTGCTACCTGGGGACTAGCGGCCACAGATACGCAGTATTTT,CSATWGLAATDTQYF
NA,TRBV15,TRBJ1-6,NA,TGTGCCACGGGGGCGTCACCCCTCCACTTT,CATGASPLHF
TRBD1,TRBV24-1,TRBJ2-1,many,TGTGCCACCAGTGGTGTATTCGATAAAAAAGACAGGGACCCTAAATCCTACAATGAGCAGTTCTTC,CATSGVFDKKDRDPKSYNEQFF
NA,TRBV15,TRBJ2-7,NA,TGTGCCACCAGCAAAGCGGATAACTACAATGAGCAGTACTTC,CATSKADNYNEQYF
NA,TRBV7-6,TRBJ1-5,many,TGTGCCAGCAGCTTAGAGCCGGGGGGCCGTCAGCCCCAGCATTTT,CASSLEPGGRQPQHF
TRBD1,TRBV20-1,TRBJ2-2,many,TGCAGTGCTAGAGACGAGCAGGGGGTTGGGACCGGGGAGCTGTTTTTT,CSARDEQGVGTGELFF
NA,TRBV4-1,TRBJ1-2,once,TGCGCCTCGGCCGGGGGCCATGGCTACACCTTC,CASAGGHGYTF
NA,TRBV6-4,TRBJ1-1,NA,TGTGCCAGCACGCGGGGAAAGAACACTGAAGCTTTCTTT,CASTRGKNTEAFF
NA,TRBV2,TRBJ2-3,NA,TGTGCCAGCAGTGGCCCCACTTCAGATACGCAGTATTTT,CASSGPTSDTQYF
NA,TRBV20-1,TRBJ1-1,few,TGCAGTGCTAGAACCGCCGGACATGGGGCTGGGACTGAAGCTTTCTTT,CSARTAGHGAGTEAFF
NA,TRBV28,TRBJ2-1,few,TGTGCCAGCAGTTCGCCCGGGGGCAAACACAATGAGCAGTTCTTC,CASSSPGGKHNEQFF
TRBD1,TRBV4-1,TRBJ2-1,NA,TGCGCCAGCAGCCAGGGACAGGGATTGAGTGAGCAGTTCTTC,CASSQGQGLSEQFF
NA,TRBV7-2,TRBJ1-2,NA,TGTGCCAGCAGCGCCAGCCCGGGATCCCATGCCGGCCACCCCTTC,CASSASPGSHAGHPF
NA,TRBV3-1,TRBJ1-3,many,TGTGCCAGCAGACCCGGTGTGAACTCTGGAAACACCATATATTTT,CASRPGVNSGNTIYF
NA,TRBV7-9,TRBJ1-2,many,TGTGCCAGCAGCGGAAGAGGTCAATTAGACTATGGCTACACCTTC,CASSGRGQLDYGYTF
TRBD1,TRBV20-1,TRBJ2-6,NA,TGCAGTGCAACGGGACAGGGGGCCAACGTCCTGACTTTC,CSATGQGANVLTF
NA,TRBV2,TRBJ2-5,many,TGTGCCAGCAGGCCACAGAGAACCTTCCAAGAGACCCAGTACTTC,CASRPQRTFQETQYF
TRBD1,TRBV12-5,TRBJ1-1,NA,TGTGCTAGTGGTTTGCAACAGGGGTCGACTGAAGCTTTCTTT,CASGLQQGSTEAFF
NA,TRBV5-6,TRBJ2-7,many,TGTGCCAGCAGCCTGGGGCAGGGCCTCTACGAGCAGTACTTC,CASSLGQGLYEQYF
TRBD2,TRBV5-4,TRBJ2-1,many,TGTGCCAGCAGCCCCGGGACTAGCCAGAATGAGCAGTTCTTC,CASSPGTSQNEQFF
NA,TRBV6-1,TRBJ1-1,NA,TGTGCCAGCGTCCTTCGGAATGAACCTTTCTTT,CASVLRNEPFF